The 19 T cell receptor beta chains below all came from one sample that was sequenced in a study of human T cells and chemical hapten exposure. TCRdb reprocessed the RACE reads via MiXCR and lists one record per CDR3 protein. This table has 190,000 or so distinct CDR3 sequences, about 25% appearing once. Time point defined: patch test 3, about 24 weeks after DPC sensitization. Specified treatment: therapeutic diphenylcyclopropenone sensitization with weekly scalp DPC. The material was whole blood, obtained in connection with sensitization to the hapten diphenylcyclopropenone (DPC). Every receptor here comes from a woman in her thirties or forties with alopecia areata. Some clones in this sample may be carry-over from other donors' samples.

The chain uses TRBV10-3 and TRBJ1-3; D uncertain. V was cut by 5 bases and J by 0 bases, with 11 bases left in between. There are 15 residues in the CDR3. The V gene's germline CDR1 is ENHRY and CDR2 SYGVKD. DNA of the CDR3: TGTGCCATCAGTCCCGACCGACCCTCTGGAAACACCATATATTTT. Amino acids: CAISPDRPSGNTIYF.

Details on this clonotype: A clone one base away is much larger, so this may be a read error. V and J are TRBV27 and TRBJ2-1, with a tentative D call TRBD1 (6 bases). CDR3 length: 13 amino acids. Trimming shortened V by 3 bases and J by 10 bases, and 13 bases separated the two germline ends. Per the germline V gene, CDR1 is MNHEY and CDR2 is SMNVEV (reference sequence). In DNA, the CDR3 is TGTGCCAGCAGTTTGACACAGGGCAGGGAGCAGTTCTTC. Its translation: CASSLTQGREQFF.

The table lists this clonotype with a few counts. The V and J genes are TRBV29-1 and TRBJ2-1; 7 bases are a match to TRBD2. Looked up from germline, CDR1 is SQVTM and CDR2 is ANQGSEA. After removal of 8 bases from V and 2 bases from J, the junction contained 12 bases not matched to a gene. This CDR3 is 15 amino acids long. CDR3 DNA sequence: TGCAGCCCCCTAAGACCCGGGACTACCTACAATGAGCAGTTCTTC. Amino acids: CSPLRPGTTYNEQFF.

This chain connects TRBV6-2 or TRBV6-3 to TRBJ1-5; D not certain. The CDR3 sequence is 14 residues long. V gave up 2 bases and J gave up 5 bases, with 10 bases separating them. Germline V CDR1 and CDR2: MNHEY, SVGEGT. In DNA, the CDR3 is TGTGCCAGCAGTTACGCCTCGGGTTATCAGCCCCAGCATTTT. It is translated as CASSYASGYQPQHF.

This rearrangement joins TRBV7-9 to TRBJ2-1, with 7 bases identical to TRBD2. Germline V gene sequence: CDR1 SEHNR, CDR2 FQNEAQ (reference sequence). The CDR3 has 12 amino acids. The CDR3 spells CAGEVGGIEQFF. Written as DNA, the CDR3 is TGTGCAGGGGAAGTGGGAGGGATCGAGCAGTTCTTC. The variable domain in full, with the rest retrieved from reference TRBV7-9 and TRBJ2-1, is DTGVSQNPRHKITKRGQNVTFRCDPISEHNRLYWYRQTLGQGPEFLTYFQNEAQLEKSRLLSDRFSAERPKGSFSTLEIQRTEQGDSAMYLCAGEVGGIEQFFGPGTRLTVL.

The gene calls are TRBV10-3 and TRBJ2-7; unclear D gene. V lost 7 bases, J lost 4 bases, and 14 bases lay in between. Germline CDR1 reads ENHRY; CDR2 reads SYGVKD. The CDR3 covers 13 residues. This CDR3 reads CAITLNPRYEQYF. The CDR3 DNA follows: TGTGCCATCACCCTTAATCCTCGGTACGAGCAGTACTTC.

The V call is TRBV29-1, the J call TRBJ2-1, with D uncertain. The ends were cut back, 6 bases at V and 2 bases at J, with 8 bases in the middle. There are 12 residues in the CDR3. Germline V lookup: CDR1 SQVTM, CDR2 ANQGSEA. CDR3 amino acids: CSVVIPYNEQFF. The CDR3 DNA is TGCAGCGTGGTCATCCCCTACAATGAGCAGTTCTTC.

This clonotype was picked up one time. The chain is built from TRBV25-1 and TRBJ2-7, with D maybe TRBD2 (7 bases). This CDR3 is 15 amino acids long. V was cut by 6 bases and J by 5 bases, with 20 bases left in between. The germline V gene encodes CDR1 MGHDK and CDR2 SYGVNS. In DNA, the CDR3 is TGTGCCAGCAGGAGGGGGGGGATTAGCAGGAACGAGCAGTACTTC. Translation: CASRRGGISRNEQYF.

This clonotype was seen a few times. The V call is TRBV15, the J call TRBJ2-4; 10 nucleotides agree with TRBD1. The CDR3 extends over 16 amino acids. Germline CDR1 is LNHNV and CDR2 is YYDKDF (reference sequence). The junction had 2 bases not matched to a gene; V was cut back by 2 bases and J by 1 base. Here the CDR3 DNA reads TGTGCCACCAGCAGAAGACAGGGGGCGGCCAAAAACATTCAGTACTTC. Translating gives CATSRRQGAAKNIQYF.

This sequence joins TRBV20-1 and TRBJ1-1; a possible D gene is TRBD1 (6 bases). CDR3 length: 14 amino acids. The ends were cut back, 3 bases at V and 5 bases at J, with 16 bases in the middle. Germline V gives CDR1 DFQATT, CDR2 SNEGSKA (reference sequence). The DNA of the CDR3 is TGCAGTGCTAGTGGCGTGGGGGGCAGGACTGAAGCTTTCTTT. Its translation is CSASGVGGRTEAFF.

In this sample, this clonotype turned up a few times. The CDR3 spells CSAPQGGGGAYNEQFF. DNA for the CDR3: TGCAGTGCTCCTCAGGGGGGGGGCGGAGCCTACAATGAGCAGTTCTTC. This chain joins TRBV20-1 and TRBJ2-1; D could derive from TRBD1 or TRBD2 (7 bases each). Trimming left V 5 bases short and J 2 bases short, with 19 bases between. CDR1 and CDR2 (germline): DFQATT, SNEGSKA (reference sequence). The CDR3 is 16 amino acids.

This chain uses TRBV29-1 with TRBJ2-3, with a weak D call TRBD1 (6 bases). CDR1 and CDR2 from the germline V gene are SQVTM and ANQGSEA. Trimming pared 6 bases from V and 6 bases from J, leaving 13 bases between. The CDR3 spans 12 residues. CDR3 nucleotides: TGCAGCGTCCGACAGGCCTCCGATACGCAGTATTTT. As protein: CSVRQASDTQYF.

This clonotype was seen more than once but under ten times. The V and J genes are TRBV7-9 and TRBJ2-2; D is uncertain. V lost 4 bases to trimming and J lost 7 bases, with 7 bases between them. The CDR3 length is 12 residues. Germline values: CDR1 SEHNR, CDR2 FQNEAQ (reference sequence). For the CDR3, the DNA is TGTGCCAGCAGCTCTAACGTCGGGGAGCTGTTTTTT. Translated, it gives CASSSNVGELFF.

This chain links TRBV9 with TRBJ1-1; the D is unclear. Per germline, CDR1 SGDLS and CDR2 YYNGEE. The ends were cut back, 4 bases at V and 1 base at J, with 11 bases in the middle. The CDR3 has 14 residues. CDR3 sequence reads: CASSFTDRNTEAFF. Written as DNA, the CDR3 is TGTGCCAGCAGCTTCACGGATAGGAACACTGAAGCTTTCTTT.

The rearrangement joins TRBV6-2 or TRBV6-3 to TRBJ2-3, with TRBD2 matching over 7 bases. Trimming at V came to 7 bases and at J to 3 bases, leaving 7 bases not matched to a gene. The CDR3 loop spans 14 amino acids. Germline CDR1 and CDR2: MNHEY and SVGEGT. The CDR3 here is CASTATSRTDTQYF. CDR3 coding DNA: TGTGCCAGCACTGCGACTAGCAGGACAGATACGCAGTATTTT.

In this sample, this clonotype turned up a few times. The chain couples TRBV6-2 or TRBV6-3 to TRBJ2-4, with D unresolved. This CDR3 comprises 15 residues. With 2 bases removed from V and 1 base from J, the gap between germline ends came to 9 bases. Germline CDR1 and CDR2: MNHEY and SVGEGT. The CDR3 region is CASSYGGVAKNIQYF. The DNA for the CDR3 is TGTGCCAGCAGTTACGGCGGAGTCGCCAAAAACATTCAGTACTTC.

CDR3 coding DNA: TGCAGTGCTAGAGCGGGACAGATGAACACTGAAGCTTTCTTT. Translation gives CSARAGQMNTEAFF. This chain uses TRBV20-1 with TRBJ1-1; 7 nucleotides align to TRBD1. Trimming removed 1 base from V and 0 bases from J; junction bases left unmatched: 2. CDR1 is DFQATT, CDR2 SNEGSKA, per germline (reference sequence). CDR3 length: 14 amino acids.

The chain recombines TRBV6-5 with TRBJ1-1, with D unresolved. This CDR3 comprises 12 residues. Looked up from germline, CDR1 is MNHEY and CDR2 is SVGAGI. V was clipped by 8 bases and J by 5 bases, with 12 bases between them. The CDR3 loop reads CASSRMGTEAFF. The CDR3 nucleotides are TGTGCCAGCTCACGTATGGGGACTGAAGCTTTCTTT.

This clonotype was recorded only once. The chain has TRBV27 and TRBJ2-5, with 8 bases fitting TRBD1. Germline V gene lookup returns CDR1 MNHEY and CDR2 SMNVEV (reference sequence). The CDR3 covers 13 residues. The V segment lost 6 bases and the J segment 5 bases; nucleotides outside the gene matches: 5. Written as DNA, the CDR3 is TGTGCCAGCAGCTGGACAGGGTACGAGACCCAGTACTTC. As protein: CASSWTGYETQYF.